The entry below gives a single T cell receptor beta chain sequence along with its context. This clonotype has more than one count but fewer than ten. The antigen this receptor binds is unknown. The input lacks base qualities; no much larger clone sits a single base away. The data belong to a study of T cells in Graves' hyperthyroidism and ophthalmopathy (dated by TCRdb to about 2019). A note on the overall study: Peripheral blood samples were taken at initial diagnosis, before any treatment was given. TCR V-J signatures able to tell the groups apart were searched for in a discovery cohort of about a hundred patients, of whom more than 40 had Graves' ophthalmopathy and 57 had stable Graves' hyperthyroidism. Prospective prediction of ophthalmopathy was tested in an independent validation cohort consisting of about 20 hyperthyroidism patients and about 17 patients who later progressed to ophthalmopathy. For training and testing, the 100 or so patients in the discovery cohort were randomly divided in a 7:3 ratio. In addition, the study compared T-cell repertoires in thyroid tissue and in blood from over 5 Graves' hyperthyroidism patients. Once sampling was done, hyperthyroidism patients were given methimazole at a starting dose of 30 mg daily, whereas ophthalmopathy patients were given high-dose intravenous methylprednisolone. The paper reports TCR Vbeta CDR3 sequencing of 140 or so peripheral blood samples: 43 ophthalmopathy, under 80 hyperthyroidism and approximately 17 progressor patients. What the study reported, not specific to this receptor: Most expanded thyroid clonotypes (frequency above 0.001) were also found in blood, which suggests that blood repertoires may mirror thyroid immune responses. A model built on a 13 V-J signature distinguished ophthalmopathy from stable hyperthyroidism, reaching about 88% sensitivity and about 81% specificity in cross-validation and 80%/75% in testing. In validation, the model predicted progression to ophthalmopathy with 55% to 71% sensitivity and about 73% specificity, a median of around 6.6 months before onset. No statistical method was used to fix the sample size in advance, and group allocation was not hidden from the investigators.

TCR beta CDR3 regions were amplified from RNA transcripts. A first-round RT-PCR of the TCR CDR3 used the HTBI primer set with the Qiagen OneStep RT-PCR kit. Libraries were constructed in a second round of multiplex PCR, after which size selection and purification were carried out. Sequencing of the libraries was done on an Illumina HiSeq2000 using paired-end 100 bp reads. The study's processing was this. Raw data were processed with SOAPnuke, discarding reads with adapters, uncalled bases, mean Phred below 15, or no exact constant-primer or identifier match. COPE v1.2.5 was used to merge high-quality paired reads, and clonotypes were defined as unique nucleotide sequences. MiTCR v1.1 was used to align the clonotypes against IMGT TRBV, TRBD and TRBJ reference segments. Only V-J combinations with frequency above 0.0001, covering about 99% of repertoires, were analysed. The TCS score was defined as F50 (clonal expansion) divided by E x V (chaos), with BLOSUM62-based TCRdist calculated between CDR3 peptides within each V-J. Welch's t-statistics and random forest reduced roughly 540 V-J features to 13, which were used in a naive Bayes classifier (R e1071). TCRdb itself trimmed the public reads at Q25 with fastp, ran MiXCR and retained productive beta chains. Each entry merges the rows of one CDR3 protein and shows their most common DNA and genes. TCRdb, not the authors, supplied the V and J calls. The sample table records a few hundred thousand distinct CDR3 sequences; approximately 15% of these occur just once. Together, the top ten hold around 5.4% of the sample.

CDR1 is given as DFQATT and CDR2 as SNEGSKA, both from the germline V gene (reference sequence). V drops 0 bases and J drops 6 bases, leaving 9 bases in between. There are 12 amino acids in the CDR3, from cysteine to phenylalanine inclusive. Left in the record is the CDR3 DNA by itself, 36 bases read in frame from the first base. Hyperthyroidism patients were aged 18 to 65 years and newly diagnosed, with disease duration of less than 2 months. Exclusion was applied to patients with uncontrolled infections, other autoimmune diseases, pregnancy or lactation. Clinical symptoms, serum thyroxine and TRAb, thyroid ultrasound, and orbital computed tomography formed the basis for the diagnoses. For progressor patients, blood was drawn at the first diagnosis of hyperthyroidism, before any ophthalmopathy symptoms had appeared. Ficoll-Paque density gradient centrifugation was used to isolate PBMCs from about 10 ml of fresh peripheral blood. Progressor patients were first diagnosed with Graves' hyperthyroidism and then developed ophthalmopathy during follow-up. Total RNA was extracted using Trizol reagent, and RNA quality was assessed on an Agilent 2100 Bioanalyzer.

In this chain, TRBV20-1 is recombined with TRBJ2-7; no D gene is confidently identified. This receptor was obtained from a woman in her 30s with Graves' hyperthyroidism that later progressed to Graves' ophthalmopathy. The sample consisted of blood. The nucleotide sequence is TGCAGTGCTAGAGAAACTGTGACCGAGCAGTACTTC. Its translation reads: CSARETVTEQYF.